The TCR beta chain described here comes from a study of control samples from healthy donors and cancer patients. The V end lost 5 bases, the J end lost 3 bases, and 13 bases lay between the germline ends. CDR1 is SGHAT, CDR2 FQNNGV, per germline. This CDR3 has 14 amino acids. Profiled with immunoSEQ multiplex PCR; TCRdb holds only in-frame clones, not every one. The table shows 150,000 to 200,000 clones, with 90% occurring only once. The chain uses TRBV11-2 and TRBJ1-2; the D is unclear. Specimen: blood. The sequence came from a woman in her forties or fifties in good health. CDR3 in amino acids: CASSTEVGHYGYTF. The CDR3 nucleotides read TGTGCCAGCAGCACAGAGGTCGGCCACTATGGCTACACCTTC.